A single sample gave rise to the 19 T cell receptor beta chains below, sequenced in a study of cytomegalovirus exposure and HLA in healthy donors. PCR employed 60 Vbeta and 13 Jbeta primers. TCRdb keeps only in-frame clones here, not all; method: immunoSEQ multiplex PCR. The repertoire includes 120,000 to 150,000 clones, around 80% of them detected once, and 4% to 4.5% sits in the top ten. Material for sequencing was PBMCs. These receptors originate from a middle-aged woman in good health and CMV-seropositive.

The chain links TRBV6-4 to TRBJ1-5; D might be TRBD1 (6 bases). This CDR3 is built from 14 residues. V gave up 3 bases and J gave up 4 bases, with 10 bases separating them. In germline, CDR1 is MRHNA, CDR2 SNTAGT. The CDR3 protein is CASSERTENQPQHF. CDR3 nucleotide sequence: TGTGCCAGCAGTGAGAGGACAGAGAATCAGCCCCAGCATTTT.

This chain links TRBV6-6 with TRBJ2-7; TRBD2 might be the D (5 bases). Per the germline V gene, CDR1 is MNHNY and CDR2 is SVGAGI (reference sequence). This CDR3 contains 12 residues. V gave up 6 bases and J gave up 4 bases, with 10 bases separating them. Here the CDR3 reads CASRRTGYEQYF. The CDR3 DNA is TGTGCCAGCAGGAGGACTGGATACGAGCAGTACTTC.

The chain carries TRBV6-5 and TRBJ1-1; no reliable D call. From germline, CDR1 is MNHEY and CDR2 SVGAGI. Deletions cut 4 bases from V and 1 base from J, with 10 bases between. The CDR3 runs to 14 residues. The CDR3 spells CASSFDTSNTEAFF. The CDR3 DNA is TGTGCCAGCAGTTTCGACACGTCGAACACTGAAGCTTTCTTT.

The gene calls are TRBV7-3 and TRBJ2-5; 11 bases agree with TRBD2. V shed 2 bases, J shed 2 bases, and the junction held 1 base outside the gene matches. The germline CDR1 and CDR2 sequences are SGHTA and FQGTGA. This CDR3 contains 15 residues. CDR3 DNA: TGTGCCAGCAGCTTAGGGACTAGCGGACAAGAGACCCAGTACTTC. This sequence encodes CASSLGTSGQETQYF. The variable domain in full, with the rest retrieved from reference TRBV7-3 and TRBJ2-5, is GAGVSQTPSNKVTEKGKYVELRCDPISGHTALYWYRQSLGQGPEFLIYFQGTGAADDSGLPNDRFFAVRPEGSVSTLKIQRTERGDSAVYLCASSLGTSGQETQYFGPGTRLLVL.

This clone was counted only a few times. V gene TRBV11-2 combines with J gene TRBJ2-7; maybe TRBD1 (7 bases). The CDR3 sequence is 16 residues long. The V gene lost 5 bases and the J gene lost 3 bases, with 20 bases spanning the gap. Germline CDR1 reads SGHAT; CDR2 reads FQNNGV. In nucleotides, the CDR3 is TGTGCCAGCAGCCCAATTCGGAGACAGGGACTCTACGAGCAGTACTTC. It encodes CASSPIRRQGLYEQYF. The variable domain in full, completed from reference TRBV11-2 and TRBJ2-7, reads EAGVAQSPRYKIIEKRQSVAFWCNPISGHATLYWYQQILGQGPKLLIQFQNNGVVDDSQLPKDRFSAERLKGVDSTLKIQPAKLEDSAVYLCASSPIRRQGLYEQYFGPGTRLTVT.

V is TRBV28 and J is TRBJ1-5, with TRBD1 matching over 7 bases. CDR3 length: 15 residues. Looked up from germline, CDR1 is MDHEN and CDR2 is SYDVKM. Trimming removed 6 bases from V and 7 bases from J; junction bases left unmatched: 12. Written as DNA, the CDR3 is TGTGCCAGCAGGAAAGGGGGCTTTAGAGGGCAGCCCCAGCATTTT. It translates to CASRKGGFRGQPQHF.

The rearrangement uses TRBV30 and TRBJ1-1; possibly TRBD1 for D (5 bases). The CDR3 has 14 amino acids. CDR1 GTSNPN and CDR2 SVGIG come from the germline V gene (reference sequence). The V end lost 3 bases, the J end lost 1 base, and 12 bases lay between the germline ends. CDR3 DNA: TGTGCCTGGAGGCCGGGACTCCCGAACACTGAAGCTTTCTTT. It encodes CAWRPGLPNTEAFF. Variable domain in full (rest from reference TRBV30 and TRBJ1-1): SQTIHQWPATLVQPVGSPLSLECTVEGTSNPNLYWYRQAAGRGLQLLFYSVGIGQISSEVPQNLSASRPQDRQFILSSKKLLLSDSGFYLCAWRPGLPNTEAFFGQGTRLTVV.

CDR3 protein: CASSTSPGQPQHF. For the CDR3, the DNA is TGTGCCAGTAGTACCTCCCCGGGGCAGCCCCAGCATTTT. This sequence joins TRBV19 and TRBJ1-5; D is unresolved. Germline V gene data show CDR1 as LNHDA and CDR2 as SQIVND (reference sequence). This CDR3 spans 13 amino acids. Trimming cost V 4 bases and J 7 bases, with 11 bases left between them.

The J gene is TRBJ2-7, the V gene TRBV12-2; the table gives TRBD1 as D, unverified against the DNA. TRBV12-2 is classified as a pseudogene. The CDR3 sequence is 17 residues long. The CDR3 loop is CASRLNRPGGGSYEQYF. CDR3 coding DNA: TGTGCAAGTCGCTTAAACCGGCCAGGGGGCGGCTCCTACGAGCAGTACTTC.

The CDR3 sequence: CASSLGQVGYEQYF. The CDR3 nucleotides read TGCGCCAGCAGCTTGGGACAGGTGGGCTACGAGCAGTACTTC. V usage is TRBV5-1 and J usage is TRBJ2-7; D possibly corresponds to TRBD1 (6 bases). From germline, CDR1 is SGHRS and CDR2 YFSETQ. CDR3 length equals 14 residues. V was trimmed by 0 bases and J by 3 bases, leaving 10 bases between them.

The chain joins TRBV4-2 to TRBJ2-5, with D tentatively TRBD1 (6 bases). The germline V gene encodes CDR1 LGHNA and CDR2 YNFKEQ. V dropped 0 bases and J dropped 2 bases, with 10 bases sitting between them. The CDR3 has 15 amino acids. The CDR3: CASSQDWGQQETQYF. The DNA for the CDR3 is TGTGCCAGCAGCCAAGATTGGGGACAACAAGAGACCCAGTACTTC.

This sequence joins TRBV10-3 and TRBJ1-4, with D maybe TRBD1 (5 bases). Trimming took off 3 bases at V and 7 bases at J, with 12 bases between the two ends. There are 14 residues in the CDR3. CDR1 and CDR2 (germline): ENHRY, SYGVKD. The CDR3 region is CAISDGGEGEKLFF. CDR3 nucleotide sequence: TGTGCCATCAGTGATGGGGGGGAGGGTGAAAAACTGTTTTTT.

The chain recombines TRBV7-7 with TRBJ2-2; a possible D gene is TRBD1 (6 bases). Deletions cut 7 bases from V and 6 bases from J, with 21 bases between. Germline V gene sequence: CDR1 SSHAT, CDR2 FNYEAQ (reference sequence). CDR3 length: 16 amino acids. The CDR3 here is CASTLGGPGPSGELFF. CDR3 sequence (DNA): TGTGCCAGCACCCTAGGGGGTCCTGGGCCATCCGGGGAGCTGTTTTTT.

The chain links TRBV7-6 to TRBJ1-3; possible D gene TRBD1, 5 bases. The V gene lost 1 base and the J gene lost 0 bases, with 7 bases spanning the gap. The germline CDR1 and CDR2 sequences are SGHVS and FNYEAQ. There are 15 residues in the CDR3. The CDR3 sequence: CASSLGGSSGNTIYF. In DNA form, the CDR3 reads TGTGCCAGCAGCTTAGGGGGCAGCTCTGGAAACACCATATATTTT.

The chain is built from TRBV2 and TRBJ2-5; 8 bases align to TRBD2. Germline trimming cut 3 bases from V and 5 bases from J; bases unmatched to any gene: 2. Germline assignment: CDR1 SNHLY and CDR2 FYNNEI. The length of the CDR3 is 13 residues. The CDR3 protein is CASSDRGGETQYF. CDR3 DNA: TGTGCCAGCAGTGATCGGGGGGGGGAGACCCAGTACTTC.

The CDR3: CASSLDRGTGELFF. CDR3 nucleotide sequence: TGTGCCAGCTCACTGGACAGGGGGACCGGGGAGCTGTTTTTT. The V gene is TRBV18, the J gene TRBJ2-2; 10 bases fit TRBD1. The CDR3 extends over 14 amino acids. CDR1 and CDR2 (germline): KGHSH, LQKENI. J was trimmed by 5 bases and V by 4 bases; bases with no gene match: 1.

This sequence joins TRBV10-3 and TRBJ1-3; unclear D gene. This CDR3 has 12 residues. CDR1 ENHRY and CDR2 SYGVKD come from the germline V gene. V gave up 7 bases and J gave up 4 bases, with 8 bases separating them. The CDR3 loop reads CAITEGGNTIYF. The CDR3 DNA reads TGTGCCATCACCGAGGGAGGAAACACCATATATTTT.

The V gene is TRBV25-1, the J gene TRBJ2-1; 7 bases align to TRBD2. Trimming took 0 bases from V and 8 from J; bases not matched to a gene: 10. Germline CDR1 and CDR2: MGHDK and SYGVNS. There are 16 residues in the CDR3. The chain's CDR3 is CASSEYISGSADEQFF. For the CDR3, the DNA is TGTGCCAGCAGTGAATATATTAGCGGGTCCGCGGATGAGCAGTTCTTC.

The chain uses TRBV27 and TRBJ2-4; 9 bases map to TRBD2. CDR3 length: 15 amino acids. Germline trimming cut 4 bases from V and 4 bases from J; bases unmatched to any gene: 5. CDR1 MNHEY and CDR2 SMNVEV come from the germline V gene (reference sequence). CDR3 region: CASSSSTSGKNIQYF. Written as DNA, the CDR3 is TGTGCCAGCAGTTCATCGACTAGCGGAAAAAACATTCAGTACTTC.